This record covers a single T cell receptor beta chain. The antigen remains unidentified. This sample stems from a study of shared clonotypes between healthy human individuals. Overall study findings and caveats: Collection of samples was limited to blood; tissue repertoires likely differ.

A CD45RA-negative memory subset and a CD45RA+ naive subset were separated from the CD4+ cells. Genomic DNA of each subset was evenly split across several immunoSEQ plates. It was 150 to 250 ng DNA, 33,000 or so T cell genomes, that sorted-subset replicate PCRs used. Produced via immunoSEQ multiplex PCR; TCRdb's table is partial and in-frame only. The repertoire holds roughly 2.2 million clones, with approximately 93% as singletons. CDR1 MNHEY and CDR2 SMNVEV come from the germline V gene (reference sequence). The V and J ends lost 4 bases and 1 base, in that order; junction bases with no gene match: 7. The CDR3 has 15 amino acids.

The genes are TRBV27 and TRBJ2-7, with 7 bases aligning to TRBD1. Sequencing was done on a sample of naive CD4+ T cells from PBMCs. Subset in this sample: CD45RA+ positively selected. This sequence originates from a man aged 18 to 35 in good health. Some clones in this sample may be carry-over from other donors' samples. CDR3 protein: CASSYTGARSYEQYF. The CDR3 DNA reads as TGTGCCAGCAGTTACACAGGGGCCCGATCCTACGAGCAGTACTTC.